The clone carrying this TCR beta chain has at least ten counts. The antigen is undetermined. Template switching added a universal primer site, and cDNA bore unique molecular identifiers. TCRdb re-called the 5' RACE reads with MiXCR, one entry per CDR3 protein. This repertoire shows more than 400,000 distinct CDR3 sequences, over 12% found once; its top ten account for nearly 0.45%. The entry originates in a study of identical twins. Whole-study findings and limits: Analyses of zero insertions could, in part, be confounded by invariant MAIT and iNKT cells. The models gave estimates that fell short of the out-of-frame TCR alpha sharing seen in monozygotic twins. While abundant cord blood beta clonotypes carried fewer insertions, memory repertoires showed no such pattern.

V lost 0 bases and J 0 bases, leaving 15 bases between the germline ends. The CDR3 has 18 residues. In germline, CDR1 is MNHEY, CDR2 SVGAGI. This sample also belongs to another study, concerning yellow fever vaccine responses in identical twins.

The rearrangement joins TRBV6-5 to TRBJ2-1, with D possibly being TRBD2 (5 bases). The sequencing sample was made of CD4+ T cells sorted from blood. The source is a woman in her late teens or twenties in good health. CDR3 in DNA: TGTGCCAGCAGTTACTCGCGTCGCGGGTACAGCTCCTACAATGAGCAGTTCTTC. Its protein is CASSYSRRGYSSYNEQFF.